This T cell receptor beta chain was documented in a study of blood T cell repertoires in COVID-19. Study background: Sample material is recorded as cDNA or gDNA derived from T cells, B-cell-depleted T cells, or PBMCs.

This clone has a handful of counts. Trimming took off 4 bases at V and 6 bases at J, with 15 bases between the two ends. The germline V gene encodes CDR1 SGHTA and CDR2 FQGNSA. The CDR3 length is 14 residues. The assay was immunoSEQ multiplex PCR, and TCRdb's table has in-frame clones only and misses some. Found here are some 200,000 clones, around 82% of them singletons; the top ten hold 12%. Recruitment covered about 25 US areas and drew participants whose ages spanned roughly 18 to 90 years. The sequence was obtained from a man in his forties or fifties who had recovered from COVID-19. The sequenced sample consisted of PBMCs or T cells enriched from blood (not recorded which). The chain combines TRBV7-2 with TRBJ1-2; D is possibly TRBD1 (6 bases). The CDR3 nucleotides read TGTGCCAGCAGCTCGAGGCCTACAGGGCATGGCTACACCTTC. It yields the protein CASSSRPTGHGYTF.